The subject of this entry is one T cell receptor beta chain. These data come from a study of blood T cell repertoires in COVID-19. Study at large: Specimens from acute and convalescent COVID-19 originated in the United States, Italy and Spain. In each case, the material was cDNA or gDNA derived from T cells, B-cell-depleted T cells, or PBMCs.

How the authors handled the data: Reference gene primers were amplified, and this amplification served to estimate nucleated cell counts. Method: immunoSEQ multiplex PCR; TCRdb's copy keeps in-frame clones and lacks some. Clonal size and the V and J genes are those of that table, whereas D and trimming came from the DNA. The sample yields 250,000 to 300,000 clones, about 90% seen once. V shed 0 bases and J 10 bases; nucleotides not matched to a gene: 15. Germline V lookup: CDR1 SGDLS, CDR2 YYNGEE. There are 17 residues in the CDR3. The sequenced sample was peripheral blood. The TCR sequence derives from a woman in her forties or fifties who had recovered from COVID-19. This chain connects TRBV9 to TRBJ2-1; TRBD2 aligns across 8 bases. CDR3 sequence: CASSVELSGAGFWEQFF. As DNA, the CDR3 is TGTGCCAGCAGCGTAGAGCTTAGCGGGGCGGGCTTTTGGGAGCAGTTCTTC.